This TCR beta chain comes out of a study of T cell responses to AZD1222 COVID-19 vaccine. The germline CDR1 and CDR2 sequences are SGHRS and YFSETQ. CDR3 length equals 14 residues. V shed 0 bases and J shed 2 bases, with 8 bases lying between them. About this clone: The antigen remains undetermined.

TCRdb's copy holds only in-frame clones and misses some; the assay was immunoSEQ multiplex PCR. The top ten hold roughly 4.3% of the sample, which has some 130,000 clones, roughly 84% seen once. Study-level points and caveats: Donor demographics were predominantly white British with a female majority; clonal diversity may be underestimated. Vaccine-associated CD4 TCRs ranged over spike, dominating at 160-218 and 743-854.

J is TRBJ1-2 and V is TRBV5-1; D call uncertain. The sequenced sample was peripheral blood, obtained on day 0 of AZD1222 vaccination. The sequence was collected from an adult in good health. Written as DNA, the CDR3 is TGCGCCAGCAGCTTGGCGGGCGGGAACTATGGCTACACCTTC. Protein sequence: CASSLAGGNYGYTF.